The rows below give T cell receptor beta chains drawn from one sample of a study of T cells in tumors after PD-1 blockade. The protocol was immunoSEQ multiplex PCR, while the TCRdb copy is restricted to in-frame clones and leaves out a portion. The repertoire holds around 45,000 clones, with around 85% as singletons. The sequences come from PBMCs, collected before anti-PD-1 therapy. The receptors were sampled from a human donor with advanced basal cell or squamous cell carcinoma (not recorded which). Both conserved end residues are part of each CDR3. A D gene is named only where the DNA matches it firmly. Clone size is stated in some rows and not others, as once, few, many or a class when expanded.

J | V | size | D | DNA | CDR3
TRBJ2-7 | TRBV7-2 | NA | TRBD2 | TGTGCCAGCAGCTATCGGACTAGCGGGGCCTCCTACGAGCAGTACTTC | CASSYRTSGASYEQYF
TRBJ1-2 | TRBV7-2 | NA | NA | TGTGCCAGCAGCACCGGGACCGACTATGGCTACACCTTC | CASSTGTDYGYTF
TRBJ1-2 | TRBV7-9 | NA | TRBD1 | TGTGCCAGCAGCCCAACAGGGGGTACCGGCTACACCTTC | CASSPTGGTGYTF
TRBJ2-7 | TRBV5-5 | medium-sized | NA | TGTGCCAGCAGCTTGGGGCAGCGATCAGCCTACGAGCAGTACTTC | CASSLGQRSAYEQYF
TRBJ2-5 | TRBV7-9 | NA | TRBD2 | TGTGCCAGCAGGCCGACTAGCGGGGGGTCGGTGGTGGAGACCCAGTACTTC | CASRPTSGGSVVETQYF
TRBJ2-7 | TRBV5-1 | NA | NA | TGCGCCAGCAGCTCAAGTGCTGGTGCGAACGAGCAGTACTTC | CASSSSAGANEQYF
TRBJ1-5 | TRBV27 | few | NA | TGTGCCAGCAGTTTTGGTTTTTCTCTGGGCAATCAGCCCCAGCATTTT | CASSFGFSLGNQPQHF
TRBJ1-1 | TRBV11-3 | NA | TRBD1 | TGTGCCAGCAGCTCCTGGGACAGGGGGCTTATGAACACTGAAGCTTTCTTT | CASSSWDRGLMNTEAFF
TRBJ2-5 | TRBV11-3 | NA | NA | TGTGCCAGCAGCTTATCTATCGGTTCAGGAGGGACCCAGTACTTC | CASSLSIGSGGTQYF
TRBJ1-2 | TRBV7-2 | NA | TRBD1 | TGTGCCAGCAGCTTAGGGGACAGGGGGGCGTATGGCTACACCTTC | CASSLGDRGAYGYTF
TRBJ2-5 | TRBV10-1 | NA | TRBD2 | TGCGCCAGCAGTGGGCTAGCGGGGCAAGAGACCCAGTACTTC | CASSGLAGQETQYF
TRBJ1-4 | TRBV28 | NA | NA | TGTGCCAGCAGTCCCGGGGGGCATTGGGCAACTAATGAAAAACTGTTTTTT | CASSPGGHWATNEKLFF
TRBJ1-6 | TRBV5-4 | NA | NA | TGTGCCAGCAGCCATAAACTCCAGGATTCACCCCTCCACTTT | CASSHKLQDSPLHF
TRBJ2-3 | TRBV4-1 | NA | NA | TGCGCCAGCAGCCAAAGTGGCGGTGGCACAGATACGCAGTATTTT | CASSQSGGGTDTQYF
TRBJ2-2 | TRBV5-6 | NA | NA | TGTGCCAGCAGCTTGGAGGGACGGCTGACCGGGGAGCTGTTTTTT | CASSLEGRLTGELFF
TRBJ1-2 | TRBV5-5 | NA | TRBD1 | TGTGCCAGCAGCCGATTGATCGGACAGGGAATAAACTATGGCTACACCTTC | CASSRLIGQGINYGYTF
TRBJ2-7 | TRBV3-1/TRBV3-2 | NA | NA | TGTGCCAGCAGCCACGTACGGACCCTTCCAGGCGAGCAGTACTTC | CASSHVRTLPGEQYF
TRBJ1-1 | TRBV24-1 | NA | NA | TGTGCCACCAGGGTGGGTGACACTGAAGCTTTCTTT | CATRVGDTEAFF
TRBJ1-1 | TRBV2 | NA | TRBD1 | TGTGCCAGCAGTGAAGGGACAGGGAGTGACACTGAAGCTTTCTTT | CASSEGTGSDTEAFF
TRBJ1-3 | TRBV9 | few | NA | TGTGCCAGCAGCGTAGAAGGACGGGACACCATATATTTT | CASSVEGRDTIYF
TRBJ1-5 | TRBV4-1 | NA | TRBD1 | TGCGCCAGCAGCCCCACAGGGGATCAGCCCCAGCATTTT | CASSPTGDQPQHF
TRBJ2-5 | TRBV5-1 | once | NA | TGCGCCAGCAGCTTAGACCCGGGGCCCCAAGAGACCCAGTACTTC | CASSLDPGPQETQYF
TRBJ1-1 | TRBV29-1 | NA | NA | TGCAGCGTTGTATCCGGAGTTAACACTGAAGCTTTCTTT | CSVVSGVNTEAFF
TRBJ2-2 | TRBV18 | NA | NA | TGTGCCAGCTCACGTGGCGTGAGGACACTTAACACCGGGGAGCTGTTTTTT | CASSRGVRTLNTGELFF
TRBJ1-5 | TRBV19 | medium-sized | NA | TGTGCCAGTAGTATACGATTTGGGACGGATCAGCCCCAGCATTTT | CASSIRFGTDQPQHF
TRBJ2-1 | TRBV10-3 | NA | NA | TGTGCCATCAGCCTACCGGTATCCTCGAGCTCCTACAATGAGCAGTTCTTC | CAISLPVSSSSYNEQFF
TRBJ2-7 | TRBV9 | once | NA | TGTGCCAGCAGCGAAGGGGGTGAGGGTTACGAGCAGTACTTC | CASSEGGEGYEQYF
TRBJ1-4 | TRBV7-8 | NA | NA | TGTGCCAGCAGCTCACACACAGCCACAGGGTCAACTAATGAAAAACTGTTTTTT | CASSSHTATGSTNEKLFF
TRBJ2-7 | TRBV2 | once | NA | TGTGCCAGCAGTTCGTTCCCTGGCAGCTCCTACGAGCAGTACTTC | CASSSFPGSSYEQYF
TRBJ1-1 | TRBV3-1/TRBV3-2 | NA | NA | TGTGCCAGCAGCCACCACAGGATGAACACTGAAGCTTTCTTT | CASSHHRMNTEAFF
TRBJ1-4 | TRBV13 | NA | NA | TGTGCCAGCAGCAGGGTACAGGGCACTAATGAAAAACTGTTTTTT | CASSRVQGTNEKLFF
TRBJ2-5 | TRBV5-1 | NA | TRBD1 | TGCGCCAGCAGCGGTGCCACCCAGGGGGCGGAAGAGACCCAGTACTTC | CASSGATQGAEETQYF
TRBJ2-7 | TRBV12-3/TRBV12-4 | NA | TRBD2 | TGTGCCAGCACCTTGACGGGGGGAGAGCAGTACTTC | CASTLTGGEQYF
TRBJ2-3 | TRBV9 | NA | TRBD2 | TGTGCCAGCAGCGCGGGACTAGGCAGCACAGATACGCAGTATTTT | CASSAGLGSTDTQYF
TRBJ2-1 | TRBV19 | once | NA | TGTGCCAGTCCCCTAGGAAGTTGGCAGTTCTTC | CASPLGSWQFF
TRBJ1-5 | TRBV5-5 | NA | NA | TGTGCCAGCCAACCGACCGGGGATCAGCCCCAGCATTTT | CASQPTGDQPQHF
TRBJ1-4 | TRBV7-9 | NA | NA | TGTGCCAGCAGCTCCGGCGCAGGGTCTAATGAAAAACTGTTTTTT | CASSSGAGSNEKLFF
TRBJ2-1 | TRBV5-6 | NA | NA | TGTGCCAGCAGCTTGGGGCCCACTCCATACAATGAGCAGTTCTTC | CASSLGPTPYNEQFF
TRBJ2-1 | TRBV25-1 | NA | NA | TGTGCCAGCAGTACAGGGTTTAACTCCTACAATGAGCAGTTCTTC | CASSTGFNSYNEQFF
TRBJ1-5 | TRBV18 | NA | NA | TGTGCCAGCTCACCAGGGCAGGACAATCAGCCCCAGCATTTT | CASSPGQDNQPQHF
TRBJ2-2 | TRBV27 | NA | NA | TGTGCCAGCAGTTTATTCGGGGTCCGGGAGCTGTTTTTT | CASSLFGVRELFF